What follows are 24 T cell receptor beta chains derived from one specimen sequenced in a study of blood T cell repertoires in COVID-19 (dated by TCRdb to the early 2020s). The library was generated by the immunoSEQ multiplex PCR assay. The immuneACCESS repertoire file appears here via TCRdb, limited to in-frame rearrangements. These files lack a portion of the clones; in checked studies, under half of the deficit traces to unresolved V genes, and the cause of the others is not known. The sample table holds more than 300,000 clones, of which around four fifths were seen once. The top ten constitute approximately 5% of the sample. Sample: PBMCs or T cells enriched from blood (not recorded which). These receptors were collected from a woman between 50 and 59 years old who had recovered from COVID-19.

The chain combines TRBV30 with TRBJ2-2, with TRBD1 matching 7 bases. The trim removed 8 bases at V and 6 bases at J, leaving 3 bases unmatched. CDR3 length equals 11 residues. Germline assignment: CDR1 GTSNPN and CDR2 SVGIG (reference sequence). The chain's CDR3 is CAVQGPGELFF. The CDR3, as DNA: TGTGCCGTACAGGGGCCCGGGGAGCTGTTTTTT.

This clone was seen once. The genes are TRBV9 and TRBJ1-2; weak D call: TRBD1 (6 bases). Germline CDR1 reads SGDLS; CDR2 reads YYNGEE. Trimming removed 3 bases at V and 0 bases at J, with 9 bases between. The CDR3 sequence is 14 residues long. The DNA of the CDR3 is TGTGCCAGCAGCGCGGGACATTCTAACTATGGCTACACCTTC. Its translation: CASSAGHSNYGYTF.

The rearrangement links TRBV19 to TRBJ2-7; 7 nucleotides align to TRBD2. The CDR3 loop spans 13 amino acids. Germline loops: CDR1 LNHDA, CDR2 SQIVND (reference sequence). V lost 6 bases, J lost 7 bases, and 9 bases stayed unmatched. This CDR3 is CASRPGLYEEQYF. The CDR3 DNA is TGTGCCAGTAGACCGGGACTATACGAAGAGCAGTACTTC. Complete variable domain (other parts from reference TRBV19 and TRBJ2-7): DGGITQSPKYLFRKEGQNVTLSCEQNLNHDAMYWYRQDPGQGLRLIYYSQIVNDFQKGDIAEGYSVSREKKESFPLTVTSAQKNPTAFYLCASRPGLYEEQYFGPGTRLTVT.

This clone was seen only once. J is TRBJ1-1 and V is TRBV30; D may be TRBD1 (5 bases). The germline CDR1 and CDR2 sequences are GTSNPN and SVGIG (reference sequence). The CDR3 contains 16 residues. The CDR3 here is CAWGGGENRRNTEAFF. The DNA for the CDR3 is TGTGCTTGGGGGGGAGGGGAAAATCGTCGGAACACTGAAGCTTTCTTT.

This chain uses TRBV12-3 or TRBV12-4 with TRBJ2-3; possible D gene TRBD2, 5 bases. CDR3 length equals 13 residues. Trimming shortened V by 7 bases and J by 8 bases, and 16 bases separated the two germline ends. CDR3 residues: CASKARAAGTQYF. Here the CDR3 DNA reads TGTGCCAGCAAGGCGAGGGCCGCTGGTACGCAGTATTTT.

The chain joins TRBV27 to TRBJ1-4, with 9 bases lining up with TRBD1. The CDR3 totals 15 residues. Germline assignment: CDR1 MNHEY and CDR2 SMNVEV (reference sequence). Trimming removed 6 bases from V and 3 bases from J; junction bases left unmatched: 5. The CDR3 DNA reads as TGTGCCAGCAGCACCCACAGGGGGCCTAATGAAAAACTGTTTTTT. Protein sequence: CASSTHRGPNEKLFF.

In this sample, this clone turned up once. The genes are TRBV4-3 and TRBJ1-6, with a tentative D call TRBD1 (5 bases). Per the germline V gene, CDR1 is LGHNA and CDR2 is YSLEER. Trimming stripped 0 bases from V and 8 bases from J, with 11 bases between. The CDR3 extends over 15 amino acids. CDR3 loop: CASSQDPGSDSPLHF. The CDR3 DNA reads TGCGCCAGCAGCCAAGATCCAGGGTCTGATTCACCCCTCCACTTT.

This clone has just one count. Since a much larger clone is just one base distant, this may be a read error. The chain joins TRBV27 to TRBJ2-2, with D perhaps TRBD1 (5 bases). The CDR3 is made up of 14 amino acids. The V gene lost 6 bases and the J gene lost 0 bases, with 8 bases spanning the gap. Per germline, CDR1 MNHEY and CDR2 SMNVEV (reference sequence). The CDR3: CASRQGANTGELFF. The CDR3 nucleotides are TGTGCCAGCAGGCAGGGCGCGAACACCGGGGAGCTGTTTTTT.

The chain combines TRBV5-8 with TRBJ2-5; 11 nucleotides match TRBD1. This CDR3 comprises 15 residues. J lost 3 bases, V lost 4 bases, and 5 bases had no gene match. Germline assignment: CDR1 SGHTS and CDR2 YDEGEE. The CDR3 DNA reads as TGTGCCAGCAGCAAATCGGGACAGGGGGAAGAGACCCAGTACTTC. Its protein product is CASSKSGQGEETQYF.

The chain carries TRBV5-5 and TRBJ1-1; tentative D call: TRBD1 (6 bases). CDR3 length equals 13 residues. Germline loops: CDR1 SGHKS, CDR2 YYEKEE (reference sequence). Between the trimmed V and J ends, which lost 0 bases and 6 bases, there was a span of 9 bases. In DNA form, the CDR3 reads TGTGCCAGCAGCTTGGCACAGGGCCCTGAAGCTTTCTTT. It specifies CASSLAQGPEAFF.

This chain connects TRBV7-3 to TRBJ1-1; 7 bases align to TRBD1. With 4 bases clipped from V and 6 bases from J, the junction kept 11 bases outside the gene matches. CDR1 is SGHTA and CDR2 is FQGTGA in the germline V gene. The CDR3 sequence is 15 residues long. The CDR3 region has the DNA TGTGCCAGCAGCTCAAGGACAGGTGGGGTGTCTGAAGCTTTCTTT. It yields the protein CASSSRTGGVSEAFF.

This clone was observed a few times. The chain joins TRBV27 to TRBJ1-6; 7 bases line up with TRBD1. CDR1 and CDR2 (germline): MNHEY, SMNVEV (reference sequence). V shed 3 bases, J shed 10 bases, and the junction held 18 bases outside the gene matches. This CDR3 has 18 amino acids. The CDR3 sequence is CASSFSGAQTGRNSPLHF. The CDR3 nucleotides are TGTGCCAGCAGTTTTTCAGGGGCCCAGACAGGGAGGAACTCACCCCTCCACTTT.

This clone was recorded only once. The chain couples TRBV5-6 to TRBJ2-5; a possible D gene is TRBD1 (6 bases). This CDR3 contains 15 residues. The germline V gene has CDR1 SGHDT and CDR2 YYEEEE. Between the trimmed V and J ends, which lost 2 bases and 2 bases, there was a span of 13 bases. The CDR3, as DNA: TGTGCCAGCAGCTTTCCGGGACACATACAAGAGACCCAGTACTTC. It encodes CASSFPGHIQETQYF.

The V and J genes are TRBV14 and TRBJ2-5, with D perhaps matching TRBD1 (5 bases). Trimming left V 5 bases short and J 5 bases short, with 21 bases between. The CDR3 is made up of 16 amino acids. Germline V lookup: CDR1 SGHDN, CDR2 FVKESK. In DNA, the CDR3 is TGTGCCAGCAGCTCCCCAGCCCAGGGATGGTTTGAGACCCAGTACTTC. This sequence encodes CASSSPAQGWFETQYF.

V and J are TRBV19 and TRBJ1-4; D remains ambiguous. Germline loops: CDR1 LNHDA, CDR2 SQIVND (reference sequence). This CDR3 spans 15 amino acids. Trimming removed 6 bases from V and 3 bases from J, with 14 bases in between. The CDR3 loop reads CASSLAGVSNEKLFF. Written as DNA, the CDR3 is TGTGCCAGTAGCCTAGCTGGGGTGTCTAATGAAAAACTGTTTTTT.

The chain has TRBV18 and TRBJ1-1; the match to TRBD1 covers 7 bases. Germline loops: CDR1 KGHSH, CDR2 LQKENI. V lost 2 bases to trimming and J lost 5 bases; unmatched junction nucleotides: 8. The CDR3 covers 15 residues. CDR3 sequence reads: CASSPIQGVGTEAFF. CDR3 nucleotides: TGTGCCAGCTCACCAATTCAGGGGGTAGGAACTGAAGCTTTCTTT.

The gene calls are TRBV18 and TRBJ2-5, with TRBD1 identical over 9 bases. With V trimmed by 3 bases and J by 2 bases, 7 bases remained unmatched. Germline V gene sequence: CDR1 KGHSH, CDR2 LQKENI. This CDR3 region has 16 residues. The CDR3 region is CASSPMTGGGQETQYF. The CDR3 DNA sequence: TGTGCCAGCTCACCTATGACAGGGGGAGGACAAGAGACCCAGTACTTC.

The rearrangement links TRBV2 to TRBJ2-3, with 7 bases identical to TRBD2. The CDR3 is 18 amino acids. Per the germline V gene, CDR1 is SNHLY and CDR2 is FYNNEI. J gave up 3 bases and V 4 bases, and 16 bases lay outside the gene matches. The CDR3 sequence: CASSVTNWAGVRTDTQYF. The CDR3 nucleotides are TGTGCCAGCAGTGTAACTAATTGGGCGGGAGTACGTACAGATACGCAGTATTTT.

This clone was recorded a few times. The J gene is TRBJ1-1, the V gene TRBV4-3, with a tentative D call TRBD1 (6 bases). CDR3 length equals 14 residues. The germline V gene has CDR1 LGHNA and CDR2 YSLEER. Trimming left V 3 bases short and J 6 bases short, with 14 bases between. CDR3 sequence (DNA): TGCGCCAGCAGCCAGTTAACAGGGAAATCTGAAGCTTTCTTT. This sequence encodes CASSQLTGKSEAFF.

This clone was found a few times. The genes are TRBV30 and TRBJ1-2; 7 bases map to TRBD1. Trimming removed 2 bases from V and 0 bases from J; junction bases left unmatched: 3. Germline CDR1 is GTSNPN and CDR2 is SVGIG (reference sequence). CDR3 size: 14 residues. CDR3 loop: CAWSHQGANYGYTF. The CDR3 DNA follows: TGTGCCTGGAGTCACCAGGGGGCTAACTATGGCTACACCTTC. The whole variable domain, remainder taken from reference TRBV30 and TRBJ1-2, is SQTIHQWPATLVQPVGSPLSLECTVEGTSNPNLYWYRQAAGRGLQLLFYSVGIGQISSEVPQNLSASRPQDRQFILSSKKLLLSDSGFYLCAWSHQGANYGYTFGSGTRLTVV.

V usage is TRBV7-2 and J usage is TRBJ2-7, with 11 bases fitting TRBD2. The V gene end was trimmed by 3 bases and the J gene end by 3 bases; junction bases not matched to a gene: 4. There are 15 residues in the CDR3. The germline gives CDR1 SGHTA, CDR2 FQGNSA. DNA for the CDR3: TGTGCCAGCAGCTTTTTTGGGACTAGCGGCTACGAGCAGTACTTC. Residues: CASSFFGTSGYEQYF.

The count of this clone is one. The rearrangement joins TRBV27 to TRBJ1-5, with D possibly being TRBD1 (6 bases). The CDR3 runs to 14 residues. Germline V gives CDR1 MNHEY, CDR2 SMNVEV (reference sequence). Trimming took 3 bases from V and 7 from J, leaving 13 bases between them. In DNA, the CDR3 is TGTGCCAGCAGTTTGCAGGGGTCTATACAGCCCCAGCATTTT. Translated, it gives CASSLQGSIQPQHF.

The chain links TRBV6-5 to TRBJ2-7; TRBD2 might be the D (5 bases). CDR3 size: 14 residues. The germline V gene has CDR1 MNHEY and CDR2 SVGAGI. Trimming removed 2 bases from V and 2 bases from J, with 10 bases in between. CDR3 DNA: TGTGCCAGCAGTTACGGCGCGGGTGCCTACGAGCAGTACTTC. Protein: CASSYGAGAYEQYF.

J is TRBJ1-6 and V is TRBV11-2; D not resolved. CDR3 length: 15 amino acids. Deletions cut 1 base from V and 8 bases from J, with 12 bases between. The germline gives CDR1 SGHAT, CDR2 FQNNGV. As DNA, the CDR3 is TGTGCCAGCAGCTTAGCGATCCTCACACATTCACCCCTCCACTTT. It is translated as CASSLAILTHSPLHF. Supplemented by reference TRBV11-2 and TRBJ1-6, the full variable domain reads EAGVAQSPRYKIIEKRQSVAFWCNPISGHATLYWYQQILGQGPKLLIQFQNNGVVDDSQLPKDRFSAERLKGVDSTLKIQPAKLEDSAVYLCASSLAILTHSPLHFGNGTRLTVT.